This T cell receptor beta chain was recovered during a study of CXCR3-negative and CXCR3-positive naive CD8 T cells. Study-wide points: Naive cells with CXCR3 showed TRB CDR3s that were more hydrophobic than those in CXCR3-negative naive cells.

Each TRB cDNA library was prepared by 5' RACE (with UMI labels). TCRdb reprocessed the 5' RACE reads, with one entry per CDR3 protein and no DNA. In total, the table holds 65,000 to 75,000 distinct CDR3 sequences. The germline V gene has CDR1 MNHEY and CDR2 SMNVEV (reference sequence). The CDR3 has 17 amino acids. Worth noting for this clonotype: What it binds is not known.

What was sequenced was naive CXCR3- CD8+ T cells from blood. The subset denotes: CD45RO-CCR7+CD27+CD95- naive CD8+ T cells lacking CXCR3 (TNR3-). V usage is TRBV27 and J usage is TRBJ2-6; the TCRdb D gene call, TRBD2, has no DNA to confirm it. The TCR was taken from a human donor in good health. Some clones in this sample may be carry-over from other donors' samples. The CDR3 reads CASSLRGGSSGANVLTF. Full variable domain (rest looked up from reference TRBV27 and TRBJ2-6): EAQVTQNPRYLITVTGKKLTVTCSQNMNHEYMSWYRQDPGLGLRQIYYSMNVEVTDKGDVPEGYKVSRKEKRNFPLILESPSPNQTSLYFCASSLRGGSSGANVLTFGAGSRLTVL.